What follows are 9 T cell receptor beta chains derived from one specimen sequenced in a study of T cell repertoires in ileal Crohn's disease. The method was immunoSEQ multiplex PCR; TCRdb's version includes in-frame clones alone and lacks a portion of them. The sample contains 1,800 or so clones, approximately 86% of which appear only once. Time point of the sample: inflamed ileum from the surgical specimen. Sequencing was carried out using ileal tissue. The receptor source for this set is an adult with Crohn's disease.

The rearrangement links TRBV20-1 to TRBJ2-7, with no clear D. The CDR3 extends over 9 amino acids. V was trimmed by 4 bases and J by 6 bases, leaving 4 bases between them. The germline V gene has CDR1 DFQATT and CDR2 SNEGSKA (reference sequence). CDR3 DNA sequence: TGCAGTGCTATGTCCGAGCAGTACTTC. Protein: CSAMSEQYF.

The chain recombines TRBV29-1 with TRBJ1-1; TRBD1 might be the D (6 bases). The CDR3 contains 13 residues. Trimming took 4 bases from V and 3 from J, leaving 12 bases between them. Germline CDR1 SQVTM, CDR2 ANQGSEA. This chain's CDR3 is CSVVGGPYTEAFF. The DNA of the CDR3 is TGCAGCGTTGTCGGGGGCCCTTACACTGAAGCTTTCTTT.

The chain is built from TRBV4-3 and TRBJ2-6; D may be TRBD2 (6 bases). The V end was cut by 0 bases, the J end by 3 bases, with 12 bases between. Looked up from germline, CDR1 is LGHNA and CDR2 is YSLEER. This CDR3 has 17 amino acids. Here the CDR3 reads CASSQEGGAHGANVLTF. The DNA of the CDR3 is TGCGCCAGCAGCCAAGAAGGAGGGGCCCATGGGGCCAACGTCCTGACTTTC.

V usage is TRBV6-6 and J usage is TRBJ2-2, with D possibly matching TRBD1 (6 bases). The CDR3 consists of 15 residues. V gave up 3 bases and J gave up 5 bases, with 13 bases separating them. Germline V gene data show CDR1 as MNHNY and CDR2 as SVGAGI (reference sequence). The CDR3: CASSYIRGYTGELFF. The CDR3 DNA reads TGTGCCAGCAGTTATATCAGGGGTTATACCGGGGAGCTGTTTTTT.

The chain links TRBV11-2 to TRBJ1-1; the D is unclear. The CDR3 loop spans 14 amino acids. Germline V CDR1 and CDR2: SGHAT, FQNNGV. V lost 5 bases and J 0 bases, leaving 10 bases between the germline ends. The CDR3 spells CASSPATMNTEAFF. The CDR3 DNA reads TGTGCCAGCAGCCCTGCCACTATGAACACTGAAGCTTTCTTT.

This chain links TRBV7-2 with TRBJ2-7, with D possibly TRBD1 on 6 matching bases. Germline lookup yields CDR1 SGHTA and CDR2 FQGNSA. V lost 5 bases to trimming and J lost 3 bases, with 14 bases between them. This CDR3 has 14 amino acids. CDR3: CASSPGQTYYEQYF. The CDR3 DNA is TGTGCCAGCAGCCCCGGACAGACTTACTACGAGCAGTACTTC.

V and J are TRBV12-2 and TRBJ2-1; TRBD2, the table's D call, was not compared with the DNA. TRBV12-2 is marked as a pseudogene. The CDR3 extends over 16 amino acids. The CDR3: CASRLVPGLAVNEQFF. The DNA of the CDR3 is TGTGCAAGTCGCTTAGTCCCGGGACTAGCGGTAAATGAGCAGTTCTTC.

The chain carries TRBV9 and TRBJ2-2; D uncertain. The ends were cut back, 0 bases at V and 5 bases at J, with 14 bases in the middle. CDR1 is SGDLS and CDR2 is YYNGEE in the germline V gene. This CDR3 comprises 16 residues. The CDR3 protein is CASSVDQVSTTGELFF. CDR3 DNA: TGTGCCAGCAGCGTAGATCAGGTCAGCACTACCGGGGAGCTGTTTTTT.

The rearrangement links TRBV10-3 to TRBJ1-5; D is unclear. CDR1 is ENHRY and CDR2 is SYGVKD in the germline V gene. This CDR3 is 17 amino acids long. The ends were cut back, 0 bases at V and 0 bases at J, with 12 bases in the middle. CDR3 region: CAISESYSGVSNQPQHF. The CDR3, as DNA: TGTGCCATCAGTGAGTCTTACTCGGGCGTTAGCAATCAGCCCCAGCATTTT.